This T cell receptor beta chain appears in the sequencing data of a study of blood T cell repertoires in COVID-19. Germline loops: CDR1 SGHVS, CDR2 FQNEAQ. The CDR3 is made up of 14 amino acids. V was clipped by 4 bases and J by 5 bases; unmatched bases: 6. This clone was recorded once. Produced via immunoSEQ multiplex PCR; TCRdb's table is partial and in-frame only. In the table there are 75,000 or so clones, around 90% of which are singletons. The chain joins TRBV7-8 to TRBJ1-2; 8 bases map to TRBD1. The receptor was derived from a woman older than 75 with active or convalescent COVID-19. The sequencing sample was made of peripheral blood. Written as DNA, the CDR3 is TGTGCCAGCAGCTACGGACAGGGCGCGTATGGCTACACCTTC. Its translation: CASSYGQGAYGYTF.